One and the same sample provided the 7 T cell receptor beta chains below, sequenced in a study of technical replicates of blood from several donors. Here immunoSEQ multiplex PCR was the method, and the copy in TCRdb shows in-frame clones only, minus some. The repertoire holds fewer than 85,000 clones, with around 90% as singletons. The material sequenced was T cells isolated from PBMCs. The receptors originated from a human donor in good health.

The chain combines TRBV2 with TRBJ2-5; 8 nucleotides match TRBD1. Germline-derived CDR1 and CDR2 are SNHLY and FYNNEI. The CDR3 is 14 amino acids. Trimming cost V 6 bases and J 2 bases; bases outside gene matches: 5. The CDR3 DNA reads TGTGCCAGCAGGGAGGACAGGGAACAAGAGACCCAGTACTTC. Protein product: CASREDREQETQYF.

This chain links TRBV5-1 with TRBJ2-7, with D perhaps TRBD2 (6 bases). This CDR3 region has 15 residues. Per the germline V gene, CDR1 is SGHRS and CDR2 is YFSETQ. The V and J ends lost 0 bases and 5 bases respectively, with 15 bases between them. The CDR3 sequence: CASSLATGSVNEQYF. CDR3 coding DNA: TGCGCCAGCAGCTTGGCAACCGGGAGTGTCAACGAGCAGTACTTC.

This chain joins TRBV5-7 and TRBJ1-4; D uncertain. TRBV5-7 is reported as an ORF; its role is uncertain. This CDR3 is 15 amino acids long. The V and J ends lost 4 bases and 7 bases respectively, with 17 bases between them. The CDR3 DNA is TGTGCCAGCAGCCTGAAGGTACGGGGAGGTGAAAAACTGTTTTTT. Its protein is CASSLKVRGGEKLFF.

This clone was picked up one time. The rearrangement links TRBV4-1 to TRBJ1-1; D perhaps matches TRBD1 (5 bases). The V gene lost 1 base and the J gene lost 2 bases, with 17 bases spanning the gap. The germline gives CDR1 MGHRA, CDR2 YSYEKL. CDR3 length equals 17 residues. In DNA form, the CDR3 reads TGCGCCAGCAGCCAAGTCAGCAGGGCCCCCTTTAACACTGAAGCTTTCTTT. This encodes CASSQVSRAPFNTEAFF.

The genes are TRBV4-1 and TRBJ1-3; D is ambiguous. Germline assignment: CDR1 MGHRA and CDR2 YSYEKL. V dropped 0 bases and J dropped 0 bases, with 9 bases sitting between them. The length of the CDR3 is 16 residues. This CDR3 is CASSQDSSLSGNTIYF. As DNA, the CDR3 is TGCGCCAGCAGCCAAGATAGCAGCCTCTCTGGAAACACCATATATTTT.

This clone has a single count. The V gene is TRBV29-1, the J gene TRBJ2-1, with 8 bases aligning to TRBD2. The junction had 9 bases not matched to a gene; V was cut back by 6 bases and J by 8 bases. The germline CDR1 and CDR2 sequences are SQVTM and ANQGSEA. The length of the CDR3 is 13 residues. CDR3 sequence: CSVRGTSSYEQFF. CDR3 in DNA: TGCAGCGTGAGGGGGACTAGTTCGTATGAGCAGTTCTTC.

In DNA form, the CDR3 reads TGTGCCAGCTCCCGGACAGTACGGGATGAGACCCAGTACTTC. It codes for CASSRTVRDETQYF. This chain joins TRBV7-6 and TRBJ2-5, with a tentative D call TRBD1 (6 bases). Germline V gives CDR1 SGHVS, CDR2 FNYEAQ. The CDR3 has 14 amino acids. V was trimmed by 8 bases and J by 5 bases, leaving 18 bases between them.